This T cell receptor beta chain was recorded in a study of blood T cell repertoires in COVID-19. Study-wide context: Specimens from acute and convalescent COVID-19 originated in the United States, Italy and Spain. T cells, B-cell-depleted T cells, or PBMCs supplied cDNA or gDNA.

The CDR3 consists of 16 residues. Trimming cost V 4 bases and J 4 bases; bases outside gene matches: 10. CDR1 and CDR2 (germline): KGHDR, SFDVKD. Original methodology: Counts of nucleated cells, estimated from reference gene primer amplification, were obtained. Assay: immunoSEQ multiplex PCR; the TCRdb copy retains only in-frame clones and omits some. D and trimming were read from the DNA, whereas the V and J calls and clone size are those reported in that table. This table has 110,000 or so clones, 81% appearing once. The sequence was collected from a man over 45 with acute or convalescent COVID-19. Sequencing was carried out using peripheral blood. The J gene is TRBJ2-3, the V gene TRBV24-1; 7 nucleotides align to TRBD1. The DNA for the CDR3 is TGTGCCACCAGTGACCCAGGGGGTTATGGCGCAGATACGCAGTATTTT. This encodes CATSDPGGYGADTQYF.